This T cell receptor beta chain was captured in a study of blood T cell repertoires in COVID-19. Enrollees, roughly 18 to 90 years old, lived in 20 to 25 US areas. In this sample, this clone turned up a few times. Original processing methods: Nucleated cell number was recorded as an estimate derived from reference gene primer amplification. Produced via immunoSEQ multiplex PCR; TCRdb's table is partial and in-frame only. V and J calls and clone size are those listed in that table; D and trimming were worked out from the DNA. The repertoire holds approximately 140,000 clones, with roughly 90% as singletons. Sequencing was carried out using PBMCs or T cells enriched from blood (not recorded which). The receptor was isolated from a woman between 40 and 50 years old who had been exposed to COVID-19.

CDR3 coding DNA: TGTGCCAGCAGCGTAAGGGGGGGTCCTGGCACTGAAGCTTTCTTT. Protein: CASSVRGGPGTEAFF. The rearrangement links TRBV9 to TRBJ1-1, with D possibly matching TRBD1 (6 bases). V was shortened by 1 base and J by 4 bases, with 14 bases between the two germline ends. There are 15 residues in the CDR3. Germline CDR1 is SGDLS and CDR2 is YYNGEE.